What follows are 12 T cell receptor beta chains derived from one specimen sequenced in a study of cytomegalovirus exposure and HLA in healthy donors. This PCR relied on a set of 60 Vbeta primers and 13 Jbeta primers. Data came from immunoSEQ multiplex PCR; TCRdb stores just in-frame clones and leaves some out. The data show 110,000 or so clones, 65% to 85% seen once. Sequences were obtained from PBMCs. All receptors derive from a woman aged 18-35 years in good health and CMV-seronegative.

This chain joins TRBV7-6 and TRBJ1-6; D is unresolved. The CDR3 is made up of 16 amino acids. Germline CDR1 and CDR2: SGHVS and FNYEAQ. Between the trimmed V and J ends, which lost 6 bases and 0 bases, there was a span of 12 bases. CDR3 loop: CASRPISSSYNSPLHF. CDR3 nucleotide sequence: TGTGCCAGCAGACCGATCTCGAGCTCCTATAATTCACCCCTCCACTTT. Full variable domain (remainder filled in from reference TRBV7-6 and TRBJ1-6): GAGVSQSPRYKVTKRGQDVALRCDPISGHVSLYWYRQALGQGPEFLTYFNYEAQQDKSGLPNDRFSAERPEGSISTLTIQRTEQRDSAMYRCASRPISSSYNSPLHFGNGTRLTVT.

This clone was counted only a few times. CDR3: CASSLGGYSNQPQHF. The DNA for the CDR3 is TGTGCCAGCAGCTTAGGAGGGTATAGCAATCAGCCCCAGCATTTT. The chain joins TRBV7-9 to TRBJ1-5; D not resolved. Germline CDR1 SEHNR, CDR2 FQNEAQ (reference sequence). This CDR3 is built from 15 residues. V was cut by 1 base and J by 0 bases, with 7 bases left in between.

This rearrangement joins TRBV13 to TRBJ2-1; the D gene is possibly TRBD1 (6 bases). This CDR3 spans 12 amino acids. V was shortened by 8 bases and J by 10 bases, with 15 bases between the two germline ends. Germline V lookup: CDR1 PRHDT, CDR2 FYEKMQ (reference sequence). CDR3 sequence (DNA): TGTGCCAGCGCGAGGGGGAAGCGGGAGCAGTTCTTC. Its protein is CASARGKREQFF. The full variable domain, completed using reference TRBV13 and TRBJ2-1, is AAGVIQSPRHLIKEKRETATLKCYPIPRHDTVYWYQQGPGQDPQFLISFYEKMQSDKGSIPDRFSAQQFSDYHSELNMSSLELGDSALYFCASARGKREQFFGPGTRLTVL.

This chain links TRBV6-1 with TRBJ1-5; tentatively, D is TRBD1 (6 bases). The V end lost 3 bases, the J end lost 9 bases, and 12 bases lay between the germline ends. The CDR3 length is 13 residues. Germline lookup yields CDR1 MNHNS and CDR2 SASEGT. Written as DNA, the CDR3 is TGTGCCAGCAGTGAGGACAGTAACGGGCCCCAGCATTTT. Translated: CASSEDSNGPQHF.

The chain carries TRBV27 and TRBJ1-2; 7 bases map to TRBD1. From germline, CDR1 is MNHEY and CDR2 SMNVEV (reference sequence). Trimming cost V 6 bases and J 3 bases; bases outside gene matches: 4. The CDR3 runs to 13 residues. The CDR3 DNA follows: TGTGCCAGCAGGCCACAGGGGCACTATGGCTACACCTTC. Amino acids: CASRPQGHYGYTF.

The CDR3 here is CASSLGATGNTEAFF. The DNA of the CDR3 is TGTGCCAGCAGCCTGGGGGCTACAGGGAACACTGAAGCTTTCTTT. This chain joins TRBV7-2 and TRBJ1-1, with a possible D match to TRBD1 (6 bases). This CDR3 contains 15 residues. V was trimmed by 5 bases and J by 1 base, leaving 14 bases between them. CDR1 and CDR2 (germline): SGHTA, FQGNSA.

The rearrangement uses TRBV4-3 and TRBJ2-3; D possibly corresponds to TRBD2 (6 bases). Trimming removed 4 bases at V and 1 base at J, with 15 bases between. This CDR3 spans 16 amino acids. Per the germline V gene, CDR1 is LGHNA and CDR2 is YSLEER. DNA of the CDR3: TGCGCCAGCAGCCTTACCGGGACTCGAGGCACAGATACGCAGTATTTT. Protein: CASSLTGTRGTDTQYF.

J is TRBJ1-5 and V is TRBV6-1, with D possibly TRBD1 on 6 matching bases. The CDR3 length is 13 residues. V lost 6 bases to trimming and J lost 4 bases, with 10 bases between them. Germline assignment: CDR1 MNHNS and CDR2 SASEGT. The CDR3 reads CASSPDRNQPQHF. The CDR3 DNA is TGTGCCAGCAGCCCCGACAGGAATCAGCCCCAGCATTTT.

The chain joins TRBV18 to TRBJ2-2; TRBD1 is a possible D gene (6 bases). The CDR3 totals 14 residues. Per the germline V gene, CDR1 is KGHSH and CDR2 is LQKENI. Trimming took 2 bases from V and 6 from J, leaving 10 bases between them. The CDR3 DNA follows: TGTGCCAGCTCACCAAGCACAGGGTCCGGGGAGCTGTTTTTT. It is translated as CASSPSTGSGELFF.

The V call is TRBV2, the J call TRBJ2-3; 8 nucleotides match TRBD2. The CDR3 length is 13 residues. Germline CDR1 is SNHLY and CDR2 is FYNNEI. The ends lost 7 bases at V and 3 bases at J; junction bases unmatched: 3. CDR3 nucleotide sequence: TGTGCCAGCAACCGGGAGGGGACAGATACGCAGTATTTT. Protein: CASNREGTDTQYF. Complete variable domain (other parts from reference TRBV2 and TRBJ2-3): EPEVTQTPSHQVTQMGQEVILRCVPISNHLYFYWYRQILGQKVEFLVSFYNNEISEKSEIFDDQFSVERPDGSNFTLKIRSTKLEDSAMYFCASNREGTDTQYFGPGTRLTVL.

The chain has TRBV11-3 and TRBJ1-2, with 7 bases lining up with TRBD1. V lost 6 bases and J lost 8; bases outside the gene matches: 9. The CDR3 runs 13 residues. CDR1 SGHNT and CDR2 YENEEA come from the germline V gene. In DNA, the CDR3 is TGTGCCAGCAGTCAAGACAGGGAGGTGGGCTACACCTTC. Amino acids: CASSQDREVGYTF.

The J gene is TRBJ1-1, the V gene TRBV5-4; no firm D call. Looked up from germline, CDR1 is SGHNT and CDR2 is YYREEE (reference sequence). CDR3 length: 13 amino acids. V was trimmed by 4 bases and J by 1 base, leaving 8 bases between them. The DNA for the CDR3 is TGTGCCAGCAGCCTAGGTAGGAACACTGAAGCTTTCTTT. Protein product: CASSLGRNTEAFF.